The 10 T cell receptor beta chains reported below all come from one sample, sequenced in a study of blood T cell repertoires in COVID-19. Produced via immunoSEQ multiplex PCR; TCRdb's table is partial and in-frame only. The table lists around 300,000 clones, around four fifths of them singletons. Sequenced material: peripheral blood. The receptors were sampled from a woman between 50 and 59 years old who had recovered from COVID-19.

The chain is built from TRBV24-1 and TRBJ2-3; D is undetermined. Germline values: CDR1 KGHDR, CDR2 SFDVKD. The CDR3 runs 13 residues. Trimming cost V 6 bases and J 1 base, with 7 bases left between them. CDR3 DNA: TGTGCCACCAGTTACCGGGGCACAGATACGCAGTATTTT. This encodes CATSYRGTDTQYF.

This clone was counted only a few times. The chain has TRBV6-2 or TRBV6-3 and TRBJ2-1, with 9 bases aligning to TRBD2. V shed 3 bases and J 6 bases; nucleotides not matched to a gene: 6. CDR1 is MNHEY and CDR2 is SVGEGT in the germline V gene. The CDR3 spans 15 residues. CDR3 in amino acids: CASSYSGSRTNEQFF. CDR3 DNA sequence: TGTGCCAGCAGTTATAGCGGGAGCAGGACCAATGAGCAGTTCTTC.

This chain joins TRBV6-5 and TRBJ1-1, with a possible D match to TRBD1 (6 bases). V lost 0 bases and J lost 4, with 15 bases in between. Looked up from germline, CDR1 is MNHEY and CDR2 is SVGAGI. The CDR3 has 16 residues. CDR3 amino acids: CASSYSRTARGTEAFF. The CDR3 region has the DNA TGTGCCAGCAGTTACTCCCGGACAGCGAGGGGCACTGAAGCTTTCTTT.

This CDR3 reads CASSQDPPLYSGGSYNEQFF. Here the CDR3 DNA reads TGCGCCAGCAGCCAAGACCCCCCCCTATATAGCGGGGGCTCCTACAATGAGCAGTTCTTC. The V call is TRBV4-3, the J call TRBJ2-1; TRBD2 matches 9 bases. CDR3 length: 20 residues. J lost 0 bases, V lost 0 bases, and 12 bases had no gene match. CDR1 and CDR2 from the germline V gene are LGHNA and YSLEER.

V usage is TRBV28 and J usage is TRBJ2-7, with a weak D call TRBD1 (6 bases). Deletions cut 5 bases from V and 3 bases from J, with 17 bases between. Germline V gene lookup returns CDR1 MDHEN and CDR2 SYDVKM. The CDR3 has 15 amino acids. This chain's CDR3 is CASSPVGQSDYEQYF. Written as DNA, the CDR3 is TGTGCCAGCAGTCCCGTAGGACAGTCAGACTACGAGCAGTACTTC.

The rearrangement uses TRBV5-4 and TRBJ2-7; 11 bases are a match to TRBD2. CDR3 length equals 13 residues. Germline V gene sequence: CDR1 SGHNT, CDR2 YYREEE (reference sequence). Trimming took 7 bases from V and 3 from J; bases not matched to a gene: 3. The CDR3 sequence: CASGLAGNYEQYF. In DNA, the CDR3 is TGTGCCAGCGGACTAGCGGGCAACTACGAGCAGTACTTC.

The sample holds a few counts of this clone. V gene TRBV5-8 combines with J gene TRBJ2-1, with a weak D call TRBD2 (5 bases). Germline V CDR1 and CDR2: SGHTS, YDEGEE. This CDR3 is built from 12 residues. Trimming removed 4 bases at V and 9 bases at J, with 11 bases between. The chain's CDR3 is CASSEYSVEQFF. The CDR3 coding sequence is TGTGCCAGCAGCGAATATAGCGTTGAGCAGTTCTTC.

This rearrangement joins TRBV2 to TRBJ1-4, with 7 bases identical to TRBD1. Trimming removed 5 bases from V and 7 bases from J; junction bases left unmatched: 7. From germline, CDR1 is SNHLY and CDR2 FYNNEI. The CDR3 loop spans 14 amino acids. CDR3 in DNA: TGTGCCAGCAGTTCGACAGGGCAGGCTGAAAAACTGTTTTTT. Protein: CASSSTGQAEKLFF. Full variable domain (remainder filled in from reference TRBV2 and TRBJ1-4): EPEVTQTPSHQVTQMGQEVILRCVPISNHLYFYWYRQILGQKVEFLVSFYNNEISEKSEIFDDQFSVERPDGSNFTLKIRSTKLEDSAMYFCASSSTGQAEKLFFGSGTQLSVL.

This clone was seen repeatedly, ten times or more. The chain carries TRBV7-8 and TRBJ2-4, with a weak D call TRBD1 (6 bases). V lost 5 bases and J 0 bases, leaving 20 bases between the germline ends. Germline CDR1 reads SGHVS; CDR2 reads FQNEAQ. This CDR3 has 18 residues. The chain's CDR3 is CASSHTLTGTSAKNIQYF. In nucleotides, the CDR3 is TGTGCCAGCAGCCACACCCTTACCGGGACATCAGCCAAAAACATTCAGTACTTC.

V gene TRBV19 combines with J gene TRBJ2-1, with 8 bases lining up with TRBD2. Germline V CDR1 and CDR2: LNHDA, SQIVND (reference sequence). The V gene end was trimmed by 4 bases and the J gene end by 7 bases; junction bases not matched to a gene: 6. The CDR3 has 14 residues. CDR3 protein: CASSRAGVRNEQFF. CDR3 bases: TGTGCCAGTAGTAGAGCGGGGGTGCGGAATGAGCAGTTCTTC.